This note documents a single TCR beta chain sequence. Authors' analysis steps: For nucleated cells, counts were estimated from reference gene primer amplification. The data were produced by immunoSEQ multiplex PCR, yet TCRdb's version contains in-frame clones alone and is incomplete. Clone size and the V and J calls come from that table; the DNA yielded D and trimming. The sample consists of 150,000 to 200,000 clones, 80% to 90% of them appearing once. The data are from a study of blood T cell repertoires in COVID-19. J gave up 5 bases and V 3 bases, and 22 bases lay outside the gene matches. The CDR3 has 20 residues. Germline V gene sequence: CDR1 LGHDT, CDR2 YNNKEL (reference sequence).

The source material was peripheral blood. The TCR comes from a man aged 50 to 59 with active or convalescent COVID-19. The chain recombines TRBV3-1 (or the pseudogene TRBV3-2) with TRBJ1-1; 9 nucleotides match TRBD1. The CDR3 loop reads CASSQVDRVEQGARNTEAFF. The CDR3 region has the DNA TGTGCCAGCAGCCAGGTGGACAGGGTTGAACAGGGGGCGCGAAATACTGAAGCTTTCTTT.